The 14 T cell receptor beta chains given below trace back to one sample, sequenced in a study of cytomegalovirus exposure and HLA in healthy donors. With 60 Vbeta and 13 Jbeta primers, the PCR was carried out. Data came from immunoSEQ multiplex PCR; TCRdb stores just in-frame clones and leaves some out. The sample carries more than 95,000 clones, around 77% recorded once. Sequenced material: PBMCs. These receptors all come from a woman in her 40s in good health and CMV-seropositive.

The chain is built from TRBV5-5 and TRBJ1-5; 8 bases map to TRBD1. Unmatched junction bases numbered 11, after V lost 4 bases and J lost 5 bases. In germline, CDR1 is SGHKS, CDR2 YYEKEE (reference sequence). The CDR3 has 16 amino acids. This CDR3 is CASSLGQAAGHQPQHF. The CDR3 nucleotides are TGTGCCAGCAGCCTGGGACAGGCGGCAGGTCATCAGCCCCAGCATTTT.

CDR3 in amino acids: CAWEKQGVTGNTIYF. As DNA, the CDR3 is TGTGCCTGGGAAAAACAGGGGGTGACTGGAAACACCATATATTTT. J is TRBJ1-3 and V is TRBV30; 8 positions match TRBD1. Trimming at V came to 5 bases and at J to 2 bases, leaving 8 bases not matched to a gene. Germline V gene data show CDR1 as GTSNPN and CDR2 as SVGIG (reference sequence). The CDR3 is 15 residues long.

Remarks on this clone: The same CDR3 arises from other DNA sequences in this sample as well. The rearrangement uses TRBV30 and TRBJ1-2; D gene unclear. Between the trimmed V and J ends, which lost 0 bases and 8 bases, there was a span of 7 bases. The CDR3 consists of 11 residues. Germline V CDR1 and CDR2: GTSNPN, SVGIG (reference sequence). DNA of the CDR3: TGTGCCTGGAGTGTACGGGTAGGCTACACCTTC. This gives the protein CAWSVRVGYTF.

This clone came up a few times. The rearrangement links TRBV6-4 to TRBJ2-3; 7 bases map to TRBD2. CDR1 MRHNA and CDR2 SNTAGT come from the germline V gene. J was trimmed by 0 bases and V by 5 bases; bases with no gene match: 5. This CDR3 contains 15 residues. CDR3 sequence: CASSLSGASTDTQYF. CDR3 nucleotide sequence: TGTGCCAGCAGTCTAAGCGGGGCTAGCACAGATACGCAGTATTTT.

This clone came up once. The genes are TRBV28 and TRBJ2-1, with D perhaps TRBD2 (7 bases). This CDR3 spans 15 amino acids. Germline V gene lookup returns CDR1 MDHEN and CDR2 SYDVKM. Trimming took off 5 bases at V and 10 bases at J, with 21 bases between the two ends. The CDR3 spells CASSPLGLGGHEQFF. Here the CDR3 DNA reads TGTGCCAGCAGTCCCCTCGGACTGGGGGGGCACGAGCAGTTCTTC.

About this clone: The conserved closing phenylalanine or tryptophan is absent in this CDR3, likely reflecting a read error. The rearrangement uses TRBV7-8 and TRBJ1-1, with 9 nucleotides matching TRBD1. CDR3 length equals 13 residues. J was trimmed by 10 bases and V by 2 bases; bases with no gene match: 5. CDR1 SGHVS and CDR2 FQNEAQ come from the germline V gene. In nucleotides, the CDR3 is TGTGCCAGCAGCTTAAGGGACAGGGTTATAGCTTTCTCT. It is translated as CASSLRDRVIAFS.

The chain links TRBV28 to TRBJ2-7, with TRBD2 identical over 9 bases. The J segment lost 0 bases and the V segment lost 4 bases, leaving 13 bases of the junction unmatched. Germline assignment: CDR1 MDHEN and CDR2 SYDVKM. The CDR3 runs 18 residues. CDR3 DNA sequence: TGTGCCAGCAGTTCCCCCATTAGCGGGAGTCACTTCTCCTACGAGCAGTACTTC. As protein: CASSSPISGSHFSYEQYF.

This clone has more than one count but fewer than ten. The chain couples TRBV7-9 to TRBJ2-2; perhaps TRBD1 as D (5 bases). The germline gives CDR1 SEHNR, CDR2 FQNEAQ (reference sequence). This CDR3 is built from 14 residues. The ends were cut back, 5 bases at V and 7 bases at J, with 14 bases in the middle. The CDR3 DNA reads as TGTGCCAGCAGCGTACCACAGGAGAGCGGGGAGCTGTTTTTT. This translates into CASSVPQESGELFF.

The rearrangement uses TRBV6-1 and TRBJ2-7; 7 nucleotides line up with TRBD2. Trimming took 3 bases from V and 0 from J; bases not matched to a gene: 2. Germline V lookup: CDR1 MNHNS, CDR2 SASEGT. The CDR3 sequence is 14 residues long. Here the CDR3 DNA reads TGTGCCAGCAGTGAGGGACTAAACTCCTACGAGCAGTACTTC. It translates to CASSEGLNSYEQYF.

The rearrangement joins TRBV28 to TRBJ1-6; D is possibly TRBD1 (5 bases). Trimming left V 3 bases short and J 7 bases short, with 13 bases between. CDR3 length: 15 amino acids. Per germline, CDR1 MDHEN and CDR2 SYDVKM. The CDR3 DNA reads as TGTGCCAGCAGTTTTTCAGGGTTCGGGAATTCACCCCTCCACTTT. Protein: CASSFSGFGNSPLHF.

The rearrangement joins TRBV7-9 to TRBJ1-5; weak D call: TRBD1 (5 bases). CDR1 is SEHNR, CDR2 FQNEAQ, per germline (reference sequence). The V end was cut by 1 base, the J end by 5 bases, with 9 bases between. This CDR3 comprises 14 residues. The CDR3 protein is CASSLEGADQPQHF. CDR3 bases: TGTGCCAGCAGCTTAGAAGGGGCTGATCAGCCCCAGCATTTT.

This CDR3 is CASSIGFGGSSYEQYF. CDR3 DNA sequence: TGTGCCAGTAGTATAGGTTTTGGAGGGAGCTCCTACGAGCAGTACTTC. J is TRBJ2-7 and V is TRBV19, with a tentative D call TRBD2 (6 bases). From germline, CDR1 is LNHDA and CDR2 SQIVND (reference sequence). The CDR3 is made up of 16 amino acids. Trimming took 1 base from V and 0 from J, leaving 13 bases between them.

The chain links TRBV21-1 to TRBJ1-2; the table's D call of TRBD1 was not tested on the DNA. TRBV21-1 is a pseudogene. CDR3 size: 12 residues. The CDR3 region has the DNA TGTGCCAGCAGGACAGGGGGAGATGGCTACACCTTC. Amino acid sequence: CASRTGGDGYTF.

The rearrangement uses TRBV4-2 and TRBJ2-3; the match to TRBD2 covers 8 bases. Germline trimming cut 4 bases from V and 2 bases from J; bases unmatched to any gene: 8. The CDR3 covers 16 residues. Germline V gives CDR1 LGHNA, CDR2 YNFKEQ. The CDR3 nucleotides are TGTGCCAGCAGCCCTCTTATAGCGGGGTTCACAGATACGCAGTATTTT. It yields the protein CASSPLIAGFTDTQYF.